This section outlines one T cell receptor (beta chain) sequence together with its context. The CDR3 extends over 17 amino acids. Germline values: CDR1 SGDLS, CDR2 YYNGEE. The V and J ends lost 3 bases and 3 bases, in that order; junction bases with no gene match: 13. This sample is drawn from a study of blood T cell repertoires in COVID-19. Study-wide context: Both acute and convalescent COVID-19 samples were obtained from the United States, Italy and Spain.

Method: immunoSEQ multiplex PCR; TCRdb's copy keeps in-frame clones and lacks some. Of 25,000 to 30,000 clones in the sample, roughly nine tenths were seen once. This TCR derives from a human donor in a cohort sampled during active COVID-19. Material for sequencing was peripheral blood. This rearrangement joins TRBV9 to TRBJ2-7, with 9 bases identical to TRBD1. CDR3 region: CASSAGTGIQGGYEQYF. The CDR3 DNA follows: TGTGCCAGCAGCGCCGGGACAGGGATTCAGGGGGGCTACGAGCAGTACTTC.